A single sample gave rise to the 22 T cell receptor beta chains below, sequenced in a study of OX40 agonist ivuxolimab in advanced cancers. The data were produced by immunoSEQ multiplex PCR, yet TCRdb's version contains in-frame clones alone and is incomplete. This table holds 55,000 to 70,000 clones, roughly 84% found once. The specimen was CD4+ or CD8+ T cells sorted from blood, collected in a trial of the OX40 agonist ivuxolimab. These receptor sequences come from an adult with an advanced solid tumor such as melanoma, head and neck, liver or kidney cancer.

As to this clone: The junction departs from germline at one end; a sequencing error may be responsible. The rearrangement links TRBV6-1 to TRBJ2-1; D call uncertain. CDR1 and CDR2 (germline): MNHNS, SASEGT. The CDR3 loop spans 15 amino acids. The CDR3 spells CTSKLSETEFNEQFF. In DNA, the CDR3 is TGTACCAGCAAGCTAAGTGAGACGGAGTTTAATGAGCAGTTCTTC.

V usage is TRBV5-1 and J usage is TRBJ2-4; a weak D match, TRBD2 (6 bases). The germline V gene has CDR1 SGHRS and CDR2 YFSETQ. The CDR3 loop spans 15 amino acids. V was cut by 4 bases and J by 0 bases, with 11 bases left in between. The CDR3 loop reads CASSGGDGAKNIQYF. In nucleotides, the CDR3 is TGCGCCAGCAGCGGCGGGGACGGAGCCAAAAACATTCAGTACTTC.

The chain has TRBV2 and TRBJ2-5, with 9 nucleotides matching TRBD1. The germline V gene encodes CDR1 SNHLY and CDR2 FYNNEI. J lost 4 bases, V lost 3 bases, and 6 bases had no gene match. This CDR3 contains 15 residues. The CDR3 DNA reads TGTGCCAGCAGTGAGACGGGACAGGGAGGAGAGACCCAGTACTTC. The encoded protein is CASSETGQGGETQYF.

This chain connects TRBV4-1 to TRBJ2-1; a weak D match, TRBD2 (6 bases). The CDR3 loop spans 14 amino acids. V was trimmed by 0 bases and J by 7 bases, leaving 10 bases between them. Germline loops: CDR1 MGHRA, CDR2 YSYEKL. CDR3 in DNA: TGCGCCAGCAGCCAAGAACCACGGGGGAATGAGCAGTTCTTC. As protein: CASSQEPRGNEQFF.

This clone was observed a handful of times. CDR3 sequence: CATSRQYPGTGGDEQFF. The CDR3 nucleotides read TGTGCCACCAGCAGACAGTACCCCGGGACAGGGGGCGATGAGCAGTTCTTC. The chain couples TRBV15 to TRBJ2-1, with 12 bases identical to TRBD1. Looked up from germline, CDR1 is LNHNV and CDR2 is YYDKDF (reference sequence). Unmatched junction bases numbered 10, after V lost 2 bases and J lost 8 bases. The CDR3 loop spans 17 amino acids.

This chain's CDR3 is CASSAGTPAPYQPQHF. The CDR3 DNA reads as TGTGCCAGTAGTGCCGGGACCCCGGCCCCTTATCAGCCCCAGCATTTT. This rearrangement joins TRBV19 to TRBJ1-5, with D tentatively TRBD1 (5 bases). CDR1 and CDR2 (germline): LNHDA, SQIVND (reference sequence). Trimming pared 5 bases from V and 5 bases from J, leaving 19 bases between. This CDR3 spans 16 amino acids. Variable domain in full (rest from reference TRBV19 and TRBJ1-5): DGGITQSPKYLFRKEGQNVTLSCEQNLNHDAMYWYRQDPGQGLRLIYYSQIVNDFQKGDIAEGYSVSREKKESFPLTVTSAQKNPTAFYLCASSAGTPAPYQPQHFGDGTRLSIL.

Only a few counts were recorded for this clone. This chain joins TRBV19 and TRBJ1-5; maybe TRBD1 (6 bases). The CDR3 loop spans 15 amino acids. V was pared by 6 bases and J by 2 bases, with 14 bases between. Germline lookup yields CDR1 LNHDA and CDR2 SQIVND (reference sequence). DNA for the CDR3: TGTGCCAGTAGCCTGGACAGATGGGGCAATCAGCCCCAGCATTTT. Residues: CASSLDRWGNQPQHF.

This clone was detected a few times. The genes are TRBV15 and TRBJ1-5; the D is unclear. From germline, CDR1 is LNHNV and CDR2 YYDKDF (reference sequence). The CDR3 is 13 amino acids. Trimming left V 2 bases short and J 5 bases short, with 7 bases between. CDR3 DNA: TGTGCCACCAGCAGACAGTCGGATCAGCCCCAGCATTTT. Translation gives CATSRQSDQPQHF.

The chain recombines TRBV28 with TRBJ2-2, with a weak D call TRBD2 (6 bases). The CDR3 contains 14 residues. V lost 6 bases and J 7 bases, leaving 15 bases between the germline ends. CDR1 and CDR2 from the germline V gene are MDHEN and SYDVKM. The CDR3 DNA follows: TGTGCCAGCAGGGCGGGCGGGGAAGTCGGGGAGCTGTTTTTT. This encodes CASRAGGEVGELFF.

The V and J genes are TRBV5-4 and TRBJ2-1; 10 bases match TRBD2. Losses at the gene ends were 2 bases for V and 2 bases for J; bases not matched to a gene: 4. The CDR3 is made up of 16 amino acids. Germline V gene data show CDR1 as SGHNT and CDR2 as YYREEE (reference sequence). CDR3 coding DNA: TGTGCCAGCAGCTTTCGACTAGCGGGCGCCTACAATGAGCAGTTCTTC. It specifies CASSFRLAGAYNEQFF.

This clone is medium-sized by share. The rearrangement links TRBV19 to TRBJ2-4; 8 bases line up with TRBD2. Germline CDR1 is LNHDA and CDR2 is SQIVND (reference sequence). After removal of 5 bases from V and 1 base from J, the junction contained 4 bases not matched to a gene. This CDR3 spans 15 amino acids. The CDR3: CASSDGGAAKNIQYF. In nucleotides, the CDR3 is TGTGCCAGTAGTGACGGGGGGGCCGCCAAAAACATTCAGTACTTC.

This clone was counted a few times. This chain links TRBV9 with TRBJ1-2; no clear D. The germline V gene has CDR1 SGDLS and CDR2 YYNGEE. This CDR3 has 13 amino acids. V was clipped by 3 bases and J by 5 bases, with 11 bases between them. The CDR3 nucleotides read TGTGCCAGCAGCGGGGCGGAAAGATATGGCTACACCTTC. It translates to CASSGAERYGYTF.

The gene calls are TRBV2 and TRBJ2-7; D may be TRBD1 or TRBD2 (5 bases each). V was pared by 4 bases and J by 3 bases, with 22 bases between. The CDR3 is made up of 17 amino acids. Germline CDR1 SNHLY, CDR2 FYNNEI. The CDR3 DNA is TGTGCCAGCAGTGTGGGGATCCGAAGGGACCTCATCTACGAGCAGTACTTC. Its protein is CASSVGIRRDLIYEQYF. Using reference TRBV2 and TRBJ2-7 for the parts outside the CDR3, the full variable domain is EPEVTQTPSHQVTQMGQEVILRCVPISNHLYFYWYRQILGQKVEFLVSFYNNEISEKSEIFDDQFSVERPDGSNFTLKIRSTKLEDSAMYFCASSVGIRRDLIYEQYFGPGTRLTVT.

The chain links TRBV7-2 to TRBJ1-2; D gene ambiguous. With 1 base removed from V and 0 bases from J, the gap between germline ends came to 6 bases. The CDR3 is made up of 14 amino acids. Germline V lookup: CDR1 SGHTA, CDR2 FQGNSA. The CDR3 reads CASSLGAANYGYTF. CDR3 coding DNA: TGTGCCAGCAGCTTAGGGGCCGCTAACTATGGCTACACCTTC. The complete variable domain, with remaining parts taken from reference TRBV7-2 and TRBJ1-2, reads GAGVSQSPSNKVTEKGKDVELRCDPISGHTALYWYRQSLGQGLEFLIYFQGNSAPDKSGLPSDRFSAERTGGSVSTLTIQRTQQEDSAVYLCASSLGAANYGYTFGSGTRLTVV.

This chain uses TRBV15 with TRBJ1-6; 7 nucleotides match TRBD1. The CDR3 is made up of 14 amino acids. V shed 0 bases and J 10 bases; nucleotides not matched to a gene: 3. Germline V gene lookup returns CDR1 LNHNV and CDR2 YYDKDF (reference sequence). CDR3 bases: TGTGCCACCAGCAGAGAGGACAGGAGGTCACCCCTCCACTTT. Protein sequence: CATSREDRRSPLHF.

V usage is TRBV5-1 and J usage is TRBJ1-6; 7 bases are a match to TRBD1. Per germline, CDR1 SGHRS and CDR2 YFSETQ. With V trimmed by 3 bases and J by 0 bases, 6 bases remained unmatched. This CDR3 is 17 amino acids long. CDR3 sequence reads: CASSWDSVSSYNSPLHF. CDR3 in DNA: TGCGCCAGCAGCTGGGACAGCGTTAGCTCCTATAATTCACCCCTCCACTTT.

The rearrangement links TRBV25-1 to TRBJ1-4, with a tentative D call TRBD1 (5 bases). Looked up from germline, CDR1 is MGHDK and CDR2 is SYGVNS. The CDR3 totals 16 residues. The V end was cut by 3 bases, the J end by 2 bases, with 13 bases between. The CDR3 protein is CASSDRVGATNEKLFF. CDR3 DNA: TGTGCCAGCAGTGACAGGGTAGGGGCCACTAATGAAAAACTGTTTTTT. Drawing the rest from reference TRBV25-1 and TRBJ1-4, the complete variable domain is EADIYQTPRYLVIGTGKKITLECSQTMGHDKMYWYQQDPGMELHLIHYSYGVNSTEKGDLSSESTVSRIRTEHFPLTLESARPSHTSQYLCASSDRVGATNEKLFFGSGTQLSVL.

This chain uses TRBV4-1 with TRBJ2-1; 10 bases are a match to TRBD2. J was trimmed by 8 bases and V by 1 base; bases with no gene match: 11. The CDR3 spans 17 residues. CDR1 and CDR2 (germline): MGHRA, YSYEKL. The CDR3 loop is CASSQVLVSGGLDEQFF. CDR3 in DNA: TGCGCCAGCAGCCAAGTTTTAGTTAGCGGGGGGTTGGATGAGCAGTTCTTC.

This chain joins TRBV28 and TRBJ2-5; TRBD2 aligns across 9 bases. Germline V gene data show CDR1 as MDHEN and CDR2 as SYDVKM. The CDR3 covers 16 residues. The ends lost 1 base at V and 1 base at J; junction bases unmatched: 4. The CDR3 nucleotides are TGTGCCAGCAGTTTATATAGCGGGAGTACCCAAGAGACCCAGTACTTC. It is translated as CASSLYSGSTQETQYF.

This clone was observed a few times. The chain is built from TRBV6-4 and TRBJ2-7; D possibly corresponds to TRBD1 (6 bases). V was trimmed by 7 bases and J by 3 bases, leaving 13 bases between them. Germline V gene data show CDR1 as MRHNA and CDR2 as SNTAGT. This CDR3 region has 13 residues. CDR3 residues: CASIPGENYEQYF. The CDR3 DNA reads TGTGCCAGCATCCCAGGGGAGAACTACGAGCAGTACTTC.

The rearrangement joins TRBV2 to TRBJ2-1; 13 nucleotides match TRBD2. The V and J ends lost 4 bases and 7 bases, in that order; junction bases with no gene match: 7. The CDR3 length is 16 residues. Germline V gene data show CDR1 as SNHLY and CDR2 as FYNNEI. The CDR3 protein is CASSVVGLAGRNEQFF. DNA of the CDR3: TGTGCCAGCAGTGTCGTGGGACTAGCGGGAAGGAATGAGCAGTTCTTC.

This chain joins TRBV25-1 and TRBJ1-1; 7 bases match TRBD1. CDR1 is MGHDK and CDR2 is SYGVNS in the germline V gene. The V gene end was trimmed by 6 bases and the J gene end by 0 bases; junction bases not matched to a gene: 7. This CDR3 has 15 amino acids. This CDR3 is CASRGTVEMNTEAFF. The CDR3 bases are TGTGCCAGCAGAGGGACAGTTGAGATGAACACTGAAGCTTTCTTT. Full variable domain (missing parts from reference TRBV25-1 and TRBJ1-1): EADIYQTPRYLVIGTGKKITLECSQTMGHDKMYWYQQDPGMELHLIHYSYGVNSTEKGDLSSESTVSRIRTEHFPLTLESARPSHTSQYLCASRGTVEMNTEAFFGQGTRLTVV.